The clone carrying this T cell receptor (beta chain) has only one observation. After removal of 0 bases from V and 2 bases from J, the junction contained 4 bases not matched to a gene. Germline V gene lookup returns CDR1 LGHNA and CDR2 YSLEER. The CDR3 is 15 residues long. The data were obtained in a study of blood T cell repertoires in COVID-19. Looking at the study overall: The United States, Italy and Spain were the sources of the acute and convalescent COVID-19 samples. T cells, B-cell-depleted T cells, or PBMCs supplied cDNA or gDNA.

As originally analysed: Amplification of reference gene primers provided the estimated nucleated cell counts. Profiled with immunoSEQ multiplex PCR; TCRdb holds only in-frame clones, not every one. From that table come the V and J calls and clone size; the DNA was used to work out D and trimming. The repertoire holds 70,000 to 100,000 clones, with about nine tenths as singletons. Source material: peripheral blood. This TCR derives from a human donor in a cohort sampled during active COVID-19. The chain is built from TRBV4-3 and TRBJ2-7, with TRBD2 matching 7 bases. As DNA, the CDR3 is TGCGCCAGCAGCCAAGAGCGGGGGAAAGCCTACGAGCAGTACTTC. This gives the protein CASSQERGKAYEQYF.